The clone carrying this T cell receptor beta chain was observed a handful of times. A single record per CDR3 protein comes from TCRdb applying MiXCR to the 5' RACE reads. The table records 650,000 to 800,000 distinct CDR3 sequences, about 9.4% of them present only once. Germline V gene sequence: CDR1 LGHNA, CDR2 YSLEER. The CDR3 runs to 15 residues. Trimming pared 0 bases from V and 3 bases from J, leaving 11 bases between. The entry originates in a study of identical twins. This same sample was also taken into another study, of yellow fever vaccine responses in identical twins.

Material: PBMCs. This sequence originates from a woman aged 18-29 years in good health. V is TRBV4-3 and J is TRBJ2-5, with D hard to call. CDR3 coding DNA: TGCGCCAGCAGCCAAGAAAAGCGTGGGAAAGAGACCCAGTACTTC. Its protein product is CASSQEKRGKETQYF.